This T cell receptor beta chain was captured by sequencing in a study of CD8+CD57+ T cells in acquired aplastic anemia. Study-level background: Each DNA sample taken from sorted CD4+ and CD8+ cells came to around 3.4 ug on average.

Investigators profiled TCR beta VDJ and CDR3 from genomic DNA template. Using its own MiXCR run on the reads, TCRdb lists one record per CDR3 protein. Altogether just over 400,000 distinct CDR3 sequences are present, around 72% being singletons, with the ten largest covering approximately 3.8%. This clonotype was picked up many times. Trimming took 3 bases from V and 4 from J, leaving 11 bases between them. Germline V lookup: CDR1 MGHDK, CDR2 SYGVNS. The CDR3 loop spans 14 amino acids. The chain uses TRBV25-1 and TRBJ2-3, with D tentatively TRBD1 or TRBD2 (5 bases each). The sample consisted of sorted CD4+, CD8+, or CD8+CD57+ T cells (not recorded which) from PBMCs. This receptor was obtained from a human donor in good health, serving as a control. The CDR3 DNA is TGTGCCAGCAGTGAGGGACCTTACTCAGATACGCAGTATTTT. Its translation: CASSEGPYSDTQYF.